This T cell receptor beta chain was observed in a study of neurological immune-mediated disorders. Study-level points and caveats: No CDR3 amino acid sequences were shared by expanded clones across subjects, suggesting private repertoires in all groups.

CDR1 and CDR2 (germline): DFQATT, SNEGSKA (reference sequence). The length of the CDR3 is 11 residues. TCRdb re-called the 5' RACE reads with MiXCR, one entry per CDR3 protein. This sample has about 60,000 distinct CDR3 sequences, with 8.5% to 10% found just once. Notes on this clonotype: What it recognizes is unknown. It may be a read error: a sequence one base away is much more abundant.

Time point specified: longitudinal time-point 2. It was from 2 million PBMCs stored at -80 C that the unsorted libraries were obtained. The sequencing sample was made of PBMCs. The chain uses TRBV20-1 and TRBJ2-5; 9 bases agree with TRBD1. This clonotype was obtained from a man aged 30-40 years in good health. CDR3 in DNA: TGCAGTGCTCGGGGGACAGGGTGGACTAACTTC. It encodes CSARGTGWTNF.